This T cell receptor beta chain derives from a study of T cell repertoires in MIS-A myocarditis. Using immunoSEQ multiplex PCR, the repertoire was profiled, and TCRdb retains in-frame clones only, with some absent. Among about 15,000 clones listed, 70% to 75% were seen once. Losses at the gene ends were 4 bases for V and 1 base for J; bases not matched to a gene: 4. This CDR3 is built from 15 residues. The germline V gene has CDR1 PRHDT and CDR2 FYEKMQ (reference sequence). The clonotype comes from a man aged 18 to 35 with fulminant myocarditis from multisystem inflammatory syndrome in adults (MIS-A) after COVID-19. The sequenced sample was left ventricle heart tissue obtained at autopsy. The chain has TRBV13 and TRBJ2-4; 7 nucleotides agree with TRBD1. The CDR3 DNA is TGTGCCAGCAGCTCGACAGGGACGGCCAAAAACATTCAGTACTTC. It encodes CASSSTGTAKNIQYF.